The clone carrying this T cell receptor beta chain was detected only a few times. Its antigen is not identified. These data are taken from a study of T-cell memory formation after mild COVID-19. TCRdb redid the calling of the 5' RACE reads with MiXCR, one entry per CDR3 protein. The sample has 550,000 to 600,000 distinct CDR3 sequences, about 20% seen once. Germline-derived CDR1 and CDR2 are GTSNPN and SVGIG (reference sequence). The CDR3 loop spans 12 amino acids. Trimming removed 5 bases from V and 4 bases from J, with 8 bases in between. Study findings and constraints: Clones contracting over day 15 to 85 were CD4/CD8 balanced, with later expanders leaning CD4+.

This receptor was taken from an adult woman who had mild COVID-19 (a few samples of this study predate the infection). Cell type and time point are not known. This chain uses TRBV30 with TRBJ2-2, with D perhaps matching TRBD1 (5 bases). Input material: PBMCs or a T cell subset sorted from them (not recorded which). CDR3 region: CAWQGGTGELFF. Written as DNA, the CDR3 is TGTGCCTGGCAGGGTGGCACCGGGGAGCTGTTTTTT.